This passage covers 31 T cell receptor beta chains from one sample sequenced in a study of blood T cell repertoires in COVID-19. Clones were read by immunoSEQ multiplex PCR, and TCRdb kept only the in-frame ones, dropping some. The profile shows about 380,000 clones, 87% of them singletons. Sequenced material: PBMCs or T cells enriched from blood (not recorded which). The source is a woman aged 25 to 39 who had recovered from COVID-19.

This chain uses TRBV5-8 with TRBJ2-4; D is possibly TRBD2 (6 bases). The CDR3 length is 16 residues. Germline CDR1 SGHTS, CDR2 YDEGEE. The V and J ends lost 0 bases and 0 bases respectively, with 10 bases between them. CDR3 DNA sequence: TGTGCCAGCAGCTTGGGTTGGGACTTAGCCAAAAACATTCAGTACTTC. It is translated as CASSLGWDLAKNIQYF.

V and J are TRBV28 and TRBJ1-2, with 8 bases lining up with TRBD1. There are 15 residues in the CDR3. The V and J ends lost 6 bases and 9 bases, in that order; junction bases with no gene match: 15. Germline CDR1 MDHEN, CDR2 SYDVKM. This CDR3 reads CASRGPADRVYSYTF. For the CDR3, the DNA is TGTGCCAGCAGGGGGCCTGCGGACAGGGTTTATAGCTACACCTTC.

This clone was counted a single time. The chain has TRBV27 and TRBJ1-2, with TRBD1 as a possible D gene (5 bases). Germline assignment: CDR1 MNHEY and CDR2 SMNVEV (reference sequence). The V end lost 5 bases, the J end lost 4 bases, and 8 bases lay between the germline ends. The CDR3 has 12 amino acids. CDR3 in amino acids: CASSPGGYGYTF. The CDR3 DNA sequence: TGTGCCAGCAGTCCCGGGGGCTATGGCTACACCTTC.

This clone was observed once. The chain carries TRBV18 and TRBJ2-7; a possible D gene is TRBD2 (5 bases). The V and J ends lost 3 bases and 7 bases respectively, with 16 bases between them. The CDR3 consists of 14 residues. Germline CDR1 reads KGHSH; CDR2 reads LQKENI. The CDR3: CASSPGSEALEQYF. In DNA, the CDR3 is TGTGCCAGCTCACCCGGATCGGAGGCCCTGGAGCAGTACTTC.

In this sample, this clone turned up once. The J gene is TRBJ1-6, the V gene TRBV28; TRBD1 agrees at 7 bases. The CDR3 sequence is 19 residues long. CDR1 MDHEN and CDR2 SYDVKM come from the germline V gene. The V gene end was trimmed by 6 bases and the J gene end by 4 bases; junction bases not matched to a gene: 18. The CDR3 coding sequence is TGTGCCAGCAGACCACGAAGGGGGCGCGAGCCCTCTTATAATTCACCCCTCCACTTT. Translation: CASRPRRGREPSYNSPLHF.

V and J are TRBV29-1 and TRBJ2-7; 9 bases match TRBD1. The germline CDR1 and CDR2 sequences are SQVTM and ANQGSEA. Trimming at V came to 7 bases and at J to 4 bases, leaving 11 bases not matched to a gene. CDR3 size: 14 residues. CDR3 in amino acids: CSAMTRDREYEQYF. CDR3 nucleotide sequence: TGCAGCGCCATGACCCGGGACAGGGAGTACGAGCAGTACTTC.

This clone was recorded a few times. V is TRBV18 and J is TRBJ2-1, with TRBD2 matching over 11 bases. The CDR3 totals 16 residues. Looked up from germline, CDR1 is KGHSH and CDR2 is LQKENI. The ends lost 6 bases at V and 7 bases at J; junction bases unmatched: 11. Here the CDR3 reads CASSYKLAGAVNEQFF. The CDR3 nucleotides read TGTGCCAGCTCCTACAAACTAGCGGGAGCAGTGAATGAGCAGTTCTTC. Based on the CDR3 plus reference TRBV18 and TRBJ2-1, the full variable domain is NAGVMQNPRHLVRRRGQEARLRCSPMKGHSHVYWYRQLPEEGLKFMVYLQKENIIDESGMPKERFSAEFPKEGPSILRIQQVVRGDSAAYFCASSYKLAGAVNEQFFGPGTRLTVL.

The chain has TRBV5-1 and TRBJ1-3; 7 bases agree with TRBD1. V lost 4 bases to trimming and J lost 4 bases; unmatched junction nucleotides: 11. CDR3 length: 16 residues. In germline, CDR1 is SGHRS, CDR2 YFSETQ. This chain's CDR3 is CASSPLGTARGNTIYF. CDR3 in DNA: TGCGCCAGCAGCCCCCTCGGGACAGCGAGGGGAAACACCATATATTTT. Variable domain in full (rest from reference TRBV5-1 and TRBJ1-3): KAGVTQTPRYLIKTRGQQVTLSCSPISGHRSVSWYQQTPGQGLQFLFEYFSETQRNKGNFPGRFSGRQFSNSRSEMNVSTLELGDSALYLCASSPLGTARGNTIYFGEGSWLTVV.

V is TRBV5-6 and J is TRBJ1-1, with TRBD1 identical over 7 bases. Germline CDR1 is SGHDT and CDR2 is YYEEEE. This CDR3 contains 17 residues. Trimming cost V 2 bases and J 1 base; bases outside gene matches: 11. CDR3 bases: TGTGCCAGCAGCTTCTACGGAAACAGGGGACAGAACACTGAAGCTTTCTTT. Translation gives CASSFYGNRGQNTEAFF.

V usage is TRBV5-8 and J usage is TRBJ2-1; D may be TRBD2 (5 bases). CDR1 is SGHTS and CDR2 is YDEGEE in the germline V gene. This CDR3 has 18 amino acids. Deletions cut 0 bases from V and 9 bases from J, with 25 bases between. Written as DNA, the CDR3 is TGTGCCAGCAGCTTGGGTGGTAGGGTGAGGACTCTTTTCGGTGAGCAGTTCTTC. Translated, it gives CASSLGGRVRTLFGEQFF. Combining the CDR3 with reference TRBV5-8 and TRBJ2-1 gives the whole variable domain EAGVTQSPTHLIKTRGQQATLRCSPISGHTSVYWYQQALGLGLQFLLWYDEGEERNRGNFPPRFSGRQFPNYSSELNVNALELEDSALYLCASSLGGRVRTLFGEQFFGPGTRLTVL.

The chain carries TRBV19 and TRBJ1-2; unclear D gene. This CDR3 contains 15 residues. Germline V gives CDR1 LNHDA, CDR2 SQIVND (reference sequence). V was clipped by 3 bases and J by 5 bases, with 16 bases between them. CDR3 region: CASSISARGMYGYTF. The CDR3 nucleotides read TGTGCCAGTAGTATCTCGGCCAGAGGGATGTATGGCTACACCTTC.

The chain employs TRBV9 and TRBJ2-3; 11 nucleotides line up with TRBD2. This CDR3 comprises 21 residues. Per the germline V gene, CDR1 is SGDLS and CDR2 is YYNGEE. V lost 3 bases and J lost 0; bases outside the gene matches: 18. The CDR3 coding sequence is TGTGCCAGCAGCGCACCGATAGCGGGGGGGATCCCCGGAGCTAGCACAGATACGCAGTATTTT. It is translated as CASSAPIAGGIPGASTDTQYF.

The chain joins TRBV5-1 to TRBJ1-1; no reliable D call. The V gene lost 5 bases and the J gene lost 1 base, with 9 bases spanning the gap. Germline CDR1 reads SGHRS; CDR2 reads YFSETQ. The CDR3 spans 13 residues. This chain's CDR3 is CASRFTQNTEAFF. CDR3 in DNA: TGCGCCAGCAGATTTACACAGAACACTGAAGCTTTCTTT. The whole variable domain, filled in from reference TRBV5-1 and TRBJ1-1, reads KAGVTQTPRYLIKTRGQQVTLSCSPISGHRSVSWYQQTPGQGLQFLFEYFSETQRNKGNFPGRFSGRQFSNSRSEMNVSTLELGDSALYLCASRFTQNTEAFFGQGTRLTVV.

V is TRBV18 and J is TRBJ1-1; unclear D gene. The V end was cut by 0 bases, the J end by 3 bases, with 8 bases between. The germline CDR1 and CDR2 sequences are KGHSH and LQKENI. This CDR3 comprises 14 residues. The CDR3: CASSPPVIDTEAFF. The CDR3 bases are TGTGCCAGCTCACCACCGGTAATAGACACTGAAGCTTTCTTT.

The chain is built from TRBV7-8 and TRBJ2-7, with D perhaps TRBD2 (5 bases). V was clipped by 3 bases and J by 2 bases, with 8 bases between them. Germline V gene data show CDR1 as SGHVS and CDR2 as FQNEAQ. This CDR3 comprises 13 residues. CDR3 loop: CASSFGDPYEQYF. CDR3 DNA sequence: TGTGCCAGCAGCTTCGGGGATCCCTACGAGCAGTACTTC. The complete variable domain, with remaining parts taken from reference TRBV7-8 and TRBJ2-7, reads GAGVSQSPRYKVAKRGQDVALRCDPISGHVSLFWYQQALGQGPEFLTYFQNEAQLDKSGLPSDRFFAERPEGSVSTLKIQRTQQEDSAVYLCASSFGDPYEQYFGPGTRLTVT.

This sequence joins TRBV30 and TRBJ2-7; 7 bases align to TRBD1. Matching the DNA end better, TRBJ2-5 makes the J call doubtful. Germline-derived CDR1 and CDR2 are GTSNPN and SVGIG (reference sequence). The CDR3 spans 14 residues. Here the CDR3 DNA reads TGTGCCTGGAGACGACAGGGATTCCAAGAGACCCAGTACTTC. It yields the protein CAWRRQGFQETQYF.

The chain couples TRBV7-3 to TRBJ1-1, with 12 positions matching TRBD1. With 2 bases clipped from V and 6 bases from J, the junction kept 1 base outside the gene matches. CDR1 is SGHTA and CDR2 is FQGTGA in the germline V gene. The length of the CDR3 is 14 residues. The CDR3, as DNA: TGTGCCAGCAGCTTAGGGACAGGGGGCTCTGAAGCTTTCTTT. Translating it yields CASSLGTGGSEAFF.

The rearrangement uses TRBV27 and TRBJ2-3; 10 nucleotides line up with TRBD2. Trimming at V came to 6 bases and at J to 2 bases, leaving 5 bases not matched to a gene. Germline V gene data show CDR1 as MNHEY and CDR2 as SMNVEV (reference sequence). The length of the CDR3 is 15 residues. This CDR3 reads CASSQGLADTDTQYF. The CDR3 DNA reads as TGTGCCAGCAGCCAAGGACTAGCGGACACAGATACGCAGTATTTT.

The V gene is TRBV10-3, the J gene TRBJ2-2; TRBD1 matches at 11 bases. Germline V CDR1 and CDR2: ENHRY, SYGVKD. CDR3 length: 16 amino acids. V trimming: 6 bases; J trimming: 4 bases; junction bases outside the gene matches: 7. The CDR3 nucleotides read TGTGCCATCAGAAGGACAGGGGGCATGGGCACCGGGGAGCTGTTTTTT. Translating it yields CAIRRTGGMGTGELFF.

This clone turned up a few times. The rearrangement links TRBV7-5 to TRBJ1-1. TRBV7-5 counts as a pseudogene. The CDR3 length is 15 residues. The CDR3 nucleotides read TGTGCCAGAAGCTTACTCAAAGCGGGCGCACCTGAAGCTTTCTTT. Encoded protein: CARSLLKAGAPEAFF.

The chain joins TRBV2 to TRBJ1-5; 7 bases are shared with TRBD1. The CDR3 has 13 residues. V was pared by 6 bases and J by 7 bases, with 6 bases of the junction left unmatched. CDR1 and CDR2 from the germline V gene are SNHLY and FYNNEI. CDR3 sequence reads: CASSRDRSQPQHF. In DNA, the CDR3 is TGTGCCAGCAGCCGGGACAGAAGCCAGCCCCAGCATTTT.

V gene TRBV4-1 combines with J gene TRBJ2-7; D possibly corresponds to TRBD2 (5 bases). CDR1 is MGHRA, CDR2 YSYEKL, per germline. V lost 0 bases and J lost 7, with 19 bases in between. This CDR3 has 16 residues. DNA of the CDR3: TGCGCCAGCAGCCAAGATCCCCCGGGGATCCCCGGGGAGCAGTACTTC. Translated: CASSQDPPGIPGEQYF.

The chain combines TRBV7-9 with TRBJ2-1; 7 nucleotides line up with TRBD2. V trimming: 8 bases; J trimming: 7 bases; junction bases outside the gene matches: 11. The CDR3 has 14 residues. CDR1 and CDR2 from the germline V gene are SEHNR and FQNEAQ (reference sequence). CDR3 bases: TGTGCCAGCGCGGTGGCGGGAGCTCGGAATGAGCAGTTCTTC. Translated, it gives CASAVAGARNEQFF.

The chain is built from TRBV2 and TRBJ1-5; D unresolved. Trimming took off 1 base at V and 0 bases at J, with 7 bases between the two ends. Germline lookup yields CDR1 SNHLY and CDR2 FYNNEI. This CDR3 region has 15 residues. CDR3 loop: CASSEGAHSNQPQHF. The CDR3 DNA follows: TGTGCCAGCAGTGAAGGTGCACATAGCAATCAGCCCCAGCATTTT.

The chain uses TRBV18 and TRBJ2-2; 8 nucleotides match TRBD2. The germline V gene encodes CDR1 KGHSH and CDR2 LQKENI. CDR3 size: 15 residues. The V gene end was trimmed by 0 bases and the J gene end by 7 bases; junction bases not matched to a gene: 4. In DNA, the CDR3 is TGTGCCAGCTCACCACCGACGGGAGGGTTCGGGGAGCTGTTTTTT. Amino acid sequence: CASSPPTGGFGELFF.

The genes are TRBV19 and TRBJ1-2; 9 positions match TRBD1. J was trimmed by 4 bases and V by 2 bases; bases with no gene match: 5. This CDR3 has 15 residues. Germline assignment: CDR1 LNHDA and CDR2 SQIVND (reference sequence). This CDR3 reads CASSISKGQGYGYTF. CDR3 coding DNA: TGTGCCAGTAGTATATCCAAGGGACAGGGCTATGGCTACACCTTC.

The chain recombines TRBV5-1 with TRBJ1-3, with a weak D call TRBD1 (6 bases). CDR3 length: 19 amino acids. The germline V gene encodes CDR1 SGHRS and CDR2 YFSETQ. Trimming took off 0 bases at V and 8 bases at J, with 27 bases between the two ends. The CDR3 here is CASSLAGLRDTGDRDTIYF. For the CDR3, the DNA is TGCGCCAGCAGCTTGGCAGGGTTAAGGGACACCGGAGACCGAGACACCATATATTTT.

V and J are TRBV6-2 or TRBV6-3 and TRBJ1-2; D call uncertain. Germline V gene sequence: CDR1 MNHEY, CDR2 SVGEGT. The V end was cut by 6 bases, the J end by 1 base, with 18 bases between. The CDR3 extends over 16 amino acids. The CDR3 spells CASSNLGREGNYGYTF. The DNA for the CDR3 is TGTGCCAGCAGCAACCTTGGTAGGGAGGGTAACTATGGCTACACCTTC.

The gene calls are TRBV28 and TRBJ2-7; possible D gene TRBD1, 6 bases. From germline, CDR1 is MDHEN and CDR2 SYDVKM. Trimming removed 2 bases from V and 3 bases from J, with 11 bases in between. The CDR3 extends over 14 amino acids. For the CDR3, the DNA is TGTGCCAGCAGTTTACCCGCAGGGGACTACGAGCAGTACTTC. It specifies CASSLPAGDYEQYF.

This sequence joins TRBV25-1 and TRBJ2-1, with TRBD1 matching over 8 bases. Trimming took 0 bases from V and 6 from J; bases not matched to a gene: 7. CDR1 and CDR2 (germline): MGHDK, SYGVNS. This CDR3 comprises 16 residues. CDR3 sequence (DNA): TGTGCCAGCAGTGAATATGGACAGGGTCGGCGCAATGAGCAGTTCTTC. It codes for CASSEYGQGRRNEQFF.

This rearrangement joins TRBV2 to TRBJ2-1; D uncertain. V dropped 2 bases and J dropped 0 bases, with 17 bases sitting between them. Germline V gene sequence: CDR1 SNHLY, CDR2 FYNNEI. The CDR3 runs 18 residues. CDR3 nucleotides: TGTGCCAGCAGTGAAATGACTTCCCTGAGGCACTCCTACAATGAGCAGTTCTTC. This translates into CASSEMTSLRHSYNEQFF.